Listed here are 15 T cell receptor beta chains from one sample, sequenced in a study of control samples from healthy donors and cancer patients. The assay was immunoSEQ multiplex PCR, and TCRdb's table has in-frame clones only and misses some. The sample shows tens of thousands of clones, 85% to 90% of them seen only once. The specimen sequenced was PBMCs. Receptors originate from a woman aged 50 to 60 with colorectal cancer.

This sequence joins TRBV7-7 and TRBJ2-3, with TRBD2 as a possible D gene (5 bases). V was clipped by 1 base and J by 5 bases, with 7 bases between them. Germline loops: CDR1 SSHAT, CDR2 FNYEAQ (reference sequence). This CDR3 region has 13 residues. CDR3 in amino acids: CASSLGGRDTQYF. The CDR3 DNA sequence: TGTGCCAGCAGCTTAGGAGGGAGAGATACGCAGTATTTT.

The chain couples TRBV19 to TRBJ1-2; tentatively, D is TRBD1 (6 bases). V was clipped by 6 bases and J by 4 bases, with 15 bases between them. The germline V gene has CDR1 LNHDA and CDR2 SQIVND (reference sequence). CDR3 length equals 14 residues. The CDR3 nucleotides read TGTGCCAGTAGAGATTTAGCGACAGGCTATGGCTACACCTTC. This gives the protein CASRDLATGYGYTF.

The chain combines TRBV18 with TRBJ2-7; D unclear. There are 13 residues in the CDR3. Germline loops: CDR1 KGHSH, CDR2 LQKENI. The V end was cut by 4 bases, the J end by 5 bases, with 12 bases between. CDR3 nucleotides: TGTGCCAGCTCACGGGATCGTACGGACGAGCAGTACGTC. Its protein is CASSRDRTDEQYV.

This chain connects TRBV27 to TRBJ2-5, with TRBD1 matching 7 bases. V shed 3 bases and J 5 bases; nucleotides not matched to a gene: 6. The CDR3 has 14 residues. Germline V gene lookup returns CDR1 MNHEY and CDR2 SMNVEV (reference sequence). CDR3 amino acids: CASSFQGGGETQYF. CDR3 in DNA: TGTGCCAGCAGTTTTCAAGGGGGCGGCGAGACCCAGTACTTC.

V gene TRBV27 combines with J gene TRBJ1-1, with TRBD1 matching over 7 bases. With 6 bases clipped from V and 0 bases from J, the junction kept 10 bases outside the gene matches. CDR3 length: 16 amino acids. Germline assignment: CDR1 MNHEY and CDR2 SMNVEV (reference sequence). CDR3 DNA sequence: TGTGCCAGCAGCGAAGGGGGCACGGGAATGAACACTGAAGCTTTCTTT. It codes for CASSEGGTGMNTEAFF.

Only a few counts were recorded for this clone. The rearrangement joins TRBV30 to TRBJ2-2; 7 bases are shared with TRBD1. Trimming cost V 0 bases and J 5 bases; bases outside gene matches: 3. The CDR3 consists of 14 residues. Germline V lookup: CDR1 GTSNPN, CDR2 SVGIG (reference sequence). The CDR3 DNA sequence: TGTGCCTGGAGTGTAACAGGGGTGACCGGGGAGCTGTTTTTT. Its translation: CAWSVTGVTGELFF.

The V call is TRBV21-1, the J call TRBJ2-7; the DNA was not used to check the table's D call, TRBD2. TRBV21-1 is labeled a pseudogene. CDR3 length: 13 residues. The CDR3, as DNA: TGTGCCAGCAGCAAAGAGCGGCAGGTGGAGCAGTACGTC. It specifies CASSKERQVEQYV.

V is TRBV28 and J is TRBJ1-2; D possibly corresponds to TRBD1 (6 bases). Trimming took off 2 bases at V and 0 bases at J, with 19 bases between the two ends. Germline CDR1 reads MDHEN; CDR2 reads SYDVKM. There are 18 residues in the CDR3. The DNA for the CDR3 is TGTGCCAGCAGTTTACCCGGGACAAGGCCTGCGTCTAACTATGGCTACACCTTC. Protein sequence: CASSLPGTRPASNYGYTF.

The chain is built from TRBV10-1 and TRBJ1-3; no firm D call. The germline V gene encodes CDR1 WNHNN and CDR2 SYGVQD (reference sequence). The V end was cut by 10 bases, the J end by 4 bases, with 11 bases between. The length of the CDR3 is 12 residues. Here the CDR3 DNA reads TGCGCCACCCCGAGTGCCGGAAACACCATATATTTT. Encoded protein: CATPSAGNTIYF.

The count of this clone is one. The chain joins TRBV25-1 to TRBJ2-7, with TRBD1 matching 7 bases. The ends lost 9 bases at V and 0 bases at J; junction bases unmatched: 8. Germline assignment: CDR1 MGHDK and CDR2 SYGVNS. The CDR3 spans 14 residues. The CDR3 loop is CAREGTDSSYEQYV. Written as DNA, the CDR3 is TGTGCCAGAGAAGGGACAGACAGCTCCTACGAGCAGTACGTC.

The chain recombines TRBV13 with TRBJ1-2, with 8 bases matching TRBD1. The CDR3 totals 14 residues. Trimming took 4 bases from V and 6 from J; bases not matched to a gene: 7. Germline assignment: CDR1 PRHDT and CDR2 FYEKMQ (reference sequence). CDR3 residues: CASSSGQGLNGYTF. DNA of the CDR3: TGTGCCAGCAGCTCCGGACAGGGATTAAATGGCTACACCTTC. The complete variable domain, with remaining parts taken from reference TRBV13 and TRBJ1-2, reads AAGVIQSPRHLIKEKRETATLKCYPIPRHDTVYWYQQGPGQDPQFLISFYEKMQSDKGSIPDRFSAQQFSDYHSELNMSSLELGDSALYFCASSSGQGLNGYTFGSGTRLTVV.

The chain couples TRBV28 to TRBJ1-1; TRBD1 matches at 7 bases. Germline CDR1 and CDR2: MDHEN and SYDVKM. The V gene end was trimmed by 8 bases and the J gene end by 4 bases; junction bases not matched to a gene: 13. CDR3 length equals 15 residues. In DNA, the CDR3 is TGTGCCAGCCGTCGACAGGGCGGGGGTGGCACTGAAGCTTTCTTT. It specifies CASRRQGGGGTEAFF.

V and J are TRBV24-1 and TRBJ2-5; D not resolved. Germline V CDR1 and CDR2: KGHDR, SFDVKD. The CDR3 runs 15 residues. Trimming stripped 2 bases from V and 1 base from J, with 10 bases between. DNA of the CDR3: TGTGCCACCAGTGATTATGGAAGTTTCCAAGAGACCCAGTACTTC. Amino acid sequence: CATSDYGSFQETQYF.

This chain links TRBV28 with TRBJ1-1, with D hard to call. V was pared by 5 bases and J by 1 base, with 14 bases between. The CDR3 length is 15 residues. The germline CDR1 and CDR2 sequences are MDHEN and SYDVKM. CDR3 amino acids: CASSPITAGNTEAFF. The CDR3 nucleotides read TGTGCCAGCAGTCCTATTACCGCTGGGAACACTGAAGCTTTCTTT.

CDR3: CASSAWISTGELFF. CDR3 nucleotide sequence: TGTGCCAGCAGCGCTTGGATTTCTACCGGGGAGCTGTTTTTT. The chain recombines TRBV3-1 (or the pseudogene TRBV3-2) with TRBJ2-2; D gene uncertain. V dropped 5 bases and J dropped 5 bases, with 12 bases sitting between them. This CDR3 has 14 amino acids. Germline assignment: CDR1 LGHDT and CDR2 YNNKEL (reference sequence).